In this sample, the clone carrying this TCR beta chain turned up once. What it binds is unknown. Terminally differentiated effector memory CD45RA+ cells were left out of the naive CD8 fraction, which was CD45RO-negative and positively selected for CCR7. Looked up from germline, CDR1 is SGHTS and CDR2 is YDEGEE. The CDR3 totals 13 residues. Trimming removed 1 base from V and 11 bases from J, with 15 bases in between. This entry is derived from a study of shared clonotypes between healthy human individuals. Study-wide results and caveats: Incomplete sequencing of sorted subsets was indicated by rarefaction despite large depth.

The assay was carried out at the deep level. Using immunoSEQ multiplex PCR, the repertoire was profiled, and TCRdb retains in-frame clones only, with some absent. This sample has under 1 million clones; around 93% occur once, and the top ten carry 20% to 30%. This TCR came from a young man in good health. Sample: naive CD8+ T cells sorted from blood. The chain has TRBV5-8 and TRBJ1-1; D not resolved. The CDR3 DNA follows: TGTGCCAGCAGCTTGCTGCCCCAGATCGAGGCTTTCTTT. This sequence encodes CASSLLPQIEAFF.